This TCR beta chain came from a study of response to subunit inactivated influenza vaccine. Findings and caveats of the study: Authors suggested each seasonal influenza vaccination recruits few new T cells.

TCRdb recomputed calls from the RT-PCR reads with MiXCR, one row per CDR3 protein. The sample has about 800,000 distinct CDR3 sequences, about 20% seen once; the top ten hold approximately 10%. Looked up from germline, CDR1 is SNHLY and CDR2 is FYNNEI. V lost 7 bases to trimming and J lost 4 bases, with 10 bases between them. CDR3 length: 12 amino acids. Regarding this clonotype: Antigen specificity is unknown.

The sequence was collected from a man in his fifties who received an inactivated influenza vaccine. Specimen: PBMCs from blood, collected 5 to 6 days after vaccination. V and J are TRBV2 and TRBJ2-5, with a possible D match to TRBD1 (5 bases). DNA for the CDR3: TGTGCCAGCATGGGCAGGGCAGAGACCCAGTACTTC. Amino acid sequence: CASMGRAETQYF.